This T cell receptor (beta chain) derives from a study of shared clonotypes between healthy human individuals. Sequencing was performed with immunoSEQ multiplex PCR; in TCRdb, only in-frame clones are kept and a portion is missing. The sample includes more than 850,000 clones, about 80% of them seen just once. Germline lookup yields CDR1 SGHRS and CDR2 YFSETQ. The J segment lost 4 bases and the V segment lost 3 bases, leaving 5 bases of the junction unmatched. The CDR3 totals 14 residues. Sequenced sample: memory CD4+ T cells from PBMCs. Subset noted: CD45RA-negative fraction. This TCR was sampled from a man younger than 35 in good health. Some clones in this sample may be carry-over from other donors' samples. The rearrangement uses TRBV5-1 and TRBJ1-2; TRBD1 agrees at 8 bases. CDR3 sequence: CASSSAGTGYGYTF. CDR3 in DNA: TGCGCCAGCAGCTCGGCGGGGACAGGCTATGGCTACACCTTC.